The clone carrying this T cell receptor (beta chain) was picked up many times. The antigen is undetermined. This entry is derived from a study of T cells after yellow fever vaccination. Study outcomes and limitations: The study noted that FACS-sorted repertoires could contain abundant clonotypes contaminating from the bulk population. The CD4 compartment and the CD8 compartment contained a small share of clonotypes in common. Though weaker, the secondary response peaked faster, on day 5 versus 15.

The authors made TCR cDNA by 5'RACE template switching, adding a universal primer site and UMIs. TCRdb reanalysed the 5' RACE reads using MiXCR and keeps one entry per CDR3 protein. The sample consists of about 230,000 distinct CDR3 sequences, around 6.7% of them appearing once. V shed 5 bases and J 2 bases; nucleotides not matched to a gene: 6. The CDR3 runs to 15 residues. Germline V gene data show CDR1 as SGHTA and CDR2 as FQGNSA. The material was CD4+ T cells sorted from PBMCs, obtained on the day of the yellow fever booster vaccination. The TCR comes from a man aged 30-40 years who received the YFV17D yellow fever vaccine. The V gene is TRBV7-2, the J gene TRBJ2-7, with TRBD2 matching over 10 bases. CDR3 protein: CASSARTSGPYEQYF. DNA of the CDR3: TGTGCCAGCAGCGCCCGGACTAGCGGACCCTACGAGCAGTACTTC. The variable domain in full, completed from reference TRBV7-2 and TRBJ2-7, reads GAGVSQSPSNKVTEKGKDVELRCDPISGHTALYWYRQSLGQGLEFLIYFQGNSAPDKSGLPSDRFSAERTGGSVSTLTIQRTQQEDSAVYLCASSARTSGPYEQYFGPGTRLTVT.